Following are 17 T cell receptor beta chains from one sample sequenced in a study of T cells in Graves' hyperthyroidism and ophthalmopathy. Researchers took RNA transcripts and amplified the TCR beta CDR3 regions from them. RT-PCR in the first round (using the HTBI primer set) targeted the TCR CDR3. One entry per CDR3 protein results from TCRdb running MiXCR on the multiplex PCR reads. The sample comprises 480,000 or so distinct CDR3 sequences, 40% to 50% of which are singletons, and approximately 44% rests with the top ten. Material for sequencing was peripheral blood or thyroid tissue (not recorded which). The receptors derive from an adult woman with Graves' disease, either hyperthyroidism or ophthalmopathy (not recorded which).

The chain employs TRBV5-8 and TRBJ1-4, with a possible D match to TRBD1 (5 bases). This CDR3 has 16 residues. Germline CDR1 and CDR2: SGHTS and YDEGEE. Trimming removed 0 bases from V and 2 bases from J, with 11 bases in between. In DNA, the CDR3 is TGTGCCAGCAGCTTGGCCCAGGGTATGACTAATGAAAAACTGTTTTTT. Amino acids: CASSLAQGMTNEKLFF.

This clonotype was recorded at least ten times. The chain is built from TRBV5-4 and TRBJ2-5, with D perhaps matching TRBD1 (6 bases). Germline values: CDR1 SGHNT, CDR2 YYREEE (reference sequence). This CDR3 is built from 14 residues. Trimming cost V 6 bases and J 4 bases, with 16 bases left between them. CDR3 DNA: TGTGCCAGCACCATTTCCAGGGGATCAGAGACCCAGTACTTC. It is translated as CASTISRGSETQYF. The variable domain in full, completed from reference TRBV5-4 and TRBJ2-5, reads ETGVTQSPTHLIKTRGQQVTLRCSSQSGHNTVSWYQQALGQGPQFIFQYYREEENGRGNFPPRFSGLQFPNYSSELNVNALELDDSALYLCASTISRGSETQYFGPGTRLLVL.

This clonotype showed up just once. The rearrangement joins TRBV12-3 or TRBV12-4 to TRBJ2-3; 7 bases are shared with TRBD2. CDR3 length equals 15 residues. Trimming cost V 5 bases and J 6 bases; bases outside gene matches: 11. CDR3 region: CASSPGGTNGDTQYF. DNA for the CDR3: TGTGCCAGCAGTCCCGGGGGGACCAACGGGGATACGCAGTATTTT.

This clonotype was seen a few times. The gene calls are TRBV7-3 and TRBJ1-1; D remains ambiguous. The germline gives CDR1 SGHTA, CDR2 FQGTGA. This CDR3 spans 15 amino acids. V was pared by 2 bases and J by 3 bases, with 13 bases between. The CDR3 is CASSLDGKWDTEAFF. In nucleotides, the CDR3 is TGTGCCAGCAGCTTAGACGGGAAGTGGGACACTGAAGCTTTCTTT.

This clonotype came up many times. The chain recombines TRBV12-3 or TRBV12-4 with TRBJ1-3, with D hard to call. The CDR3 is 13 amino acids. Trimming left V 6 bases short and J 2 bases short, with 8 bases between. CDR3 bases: TGTGCCAGCAGAATCGCCGCTGGAAACACCATATATTTT. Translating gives CASRIAAGNTIYF.

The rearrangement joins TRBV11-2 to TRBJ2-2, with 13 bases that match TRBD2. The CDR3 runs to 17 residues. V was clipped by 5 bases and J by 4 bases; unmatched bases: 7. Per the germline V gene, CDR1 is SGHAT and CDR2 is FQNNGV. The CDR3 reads CASSPRTSGSSTGELFF. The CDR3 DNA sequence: TGTGCCAGCAGCCCAAGGACTAGCGGGAGCTCCACCGGGGAGCTGTTTTTT.

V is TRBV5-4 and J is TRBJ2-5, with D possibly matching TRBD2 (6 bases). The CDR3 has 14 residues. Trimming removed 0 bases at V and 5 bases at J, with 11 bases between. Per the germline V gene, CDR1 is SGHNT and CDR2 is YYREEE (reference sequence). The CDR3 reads CASSLVGGDETQYF. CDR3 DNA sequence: TGTGCCAGCAGCTTGGTGGGCGGGGATGAGACCCAGTACTTC.

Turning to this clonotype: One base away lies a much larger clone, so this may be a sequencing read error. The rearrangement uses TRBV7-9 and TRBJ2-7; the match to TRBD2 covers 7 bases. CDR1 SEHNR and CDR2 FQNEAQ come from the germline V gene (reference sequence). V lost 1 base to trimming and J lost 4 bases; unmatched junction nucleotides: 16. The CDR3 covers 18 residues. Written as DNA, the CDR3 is TGTGCCAGCAGCTTAGATGGGGGTACTGGCGGGAGTCGGTACGAGCAGTACTTC. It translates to CASSLDGGTGGSRYEQYF.

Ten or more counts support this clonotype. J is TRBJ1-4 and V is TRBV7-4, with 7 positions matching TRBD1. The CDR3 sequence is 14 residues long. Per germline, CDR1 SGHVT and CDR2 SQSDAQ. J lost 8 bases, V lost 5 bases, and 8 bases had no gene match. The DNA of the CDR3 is TGTGCCAGCAGCCCTAGACAGGGAAGGGAAAAACTGTTTTTT. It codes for CASSPRQGREKLFF.

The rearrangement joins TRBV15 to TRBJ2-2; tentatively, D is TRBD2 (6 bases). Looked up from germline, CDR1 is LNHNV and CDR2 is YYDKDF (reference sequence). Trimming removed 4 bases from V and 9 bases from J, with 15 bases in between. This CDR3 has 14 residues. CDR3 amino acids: CATSNPTSFWELFF. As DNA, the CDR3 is TGTGCCACCAGCAACCCCACTAGCTTCTGGGAGCTGTTTTTT.

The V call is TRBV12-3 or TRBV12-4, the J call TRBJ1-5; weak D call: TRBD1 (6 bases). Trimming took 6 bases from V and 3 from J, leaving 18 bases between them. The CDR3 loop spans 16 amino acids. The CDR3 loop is CASSSDRYPSNQPQHF. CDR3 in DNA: TGTGCCAGCAGCTCAGACAGGTACCCATCCAATCAGCCCCAGCATTTT.

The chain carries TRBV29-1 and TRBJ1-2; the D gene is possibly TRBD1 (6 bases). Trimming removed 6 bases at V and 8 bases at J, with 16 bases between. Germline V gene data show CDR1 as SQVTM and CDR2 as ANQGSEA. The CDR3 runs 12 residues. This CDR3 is CSVGLQGPGYTF. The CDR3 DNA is TGCAGCGTAGGACTCCAGGGGCCCGGCTACACCTTC.

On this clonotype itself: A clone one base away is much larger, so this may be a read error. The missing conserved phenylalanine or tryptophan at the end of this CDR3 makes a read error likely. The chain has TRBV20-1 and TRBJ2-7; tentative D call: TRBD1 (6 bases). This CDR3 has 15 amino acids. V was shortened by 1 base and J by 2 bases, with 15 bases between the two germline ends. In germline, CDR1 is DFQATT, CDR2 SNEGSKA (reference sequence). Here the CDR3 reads CSARGHRDQTYEQYL. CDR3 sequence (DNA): TGCAGTGCTAGAGGTCACAGGGACCAAACCTACGAGCAGTACCTC.

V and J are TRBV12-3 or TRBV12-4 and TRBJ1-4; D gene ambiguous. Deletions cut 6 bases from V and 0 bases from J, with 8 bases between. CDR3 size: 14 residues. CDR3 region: CASSSETTNEKLFF. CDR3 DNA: TGTGCCAGCAGCTCAGAGACAACTAATGAAAAACTGTTTTTT.

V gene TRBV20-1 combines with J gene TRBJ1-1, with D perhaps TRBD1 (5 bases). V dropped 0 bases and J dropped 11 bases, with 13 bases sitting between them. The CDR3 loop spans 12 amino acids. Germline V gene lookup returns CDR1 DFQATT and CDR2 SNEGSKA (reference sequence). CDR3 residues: CSARDLRGGAFF. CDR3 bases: TGCAGTGCTAGAGATCTAAGGGGAGGGGCTTTCTTT.

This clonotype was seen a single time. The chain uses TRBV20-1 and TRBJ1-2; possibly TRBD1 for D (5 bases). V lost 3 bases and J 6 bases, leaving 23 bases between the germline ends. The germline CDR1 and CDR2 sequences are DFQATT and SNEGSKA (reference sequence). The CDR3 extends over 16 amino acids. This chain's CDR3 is CSARTTDTSGDDGYTF. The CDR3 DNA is TGCAGTGCTAGGACCACCGACACTTCCGGGGACGATGGCTACACCTTC.

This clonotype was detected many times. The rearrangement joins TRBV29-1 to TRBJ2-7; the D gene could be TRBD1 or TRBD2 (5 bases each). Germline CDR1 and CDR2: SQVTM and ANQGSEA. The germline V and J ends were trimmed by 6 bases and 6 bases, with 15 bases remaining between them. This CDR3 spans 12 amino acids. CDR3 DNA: TGCAGCGTGGTGGGGGATTACTCCGAGCAGTACTTC. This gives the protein CSVVGDYSEQYF.